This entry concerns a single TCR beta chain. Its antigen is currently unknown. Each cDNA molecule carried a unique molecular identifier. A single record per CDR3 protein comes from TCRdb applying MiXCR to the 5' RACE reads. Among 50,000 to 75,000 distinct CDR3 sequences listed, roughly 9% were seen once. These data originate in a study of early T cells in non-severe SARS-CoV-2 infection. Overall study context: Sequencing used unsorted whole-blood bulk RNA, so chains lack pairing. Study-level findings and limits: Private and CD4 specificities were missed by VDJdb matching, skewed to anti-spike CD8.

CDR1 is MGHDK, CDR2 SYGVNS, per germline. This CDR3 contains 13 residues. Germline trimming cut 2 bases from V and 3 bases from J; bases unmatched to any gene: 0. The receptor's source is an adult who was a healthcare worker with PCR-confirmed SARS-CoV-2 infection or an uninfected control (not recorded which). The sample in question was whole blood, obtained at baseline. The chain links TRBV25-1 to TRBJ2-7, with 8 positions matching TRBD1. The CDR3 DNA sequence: TGTGCCAGCAGTGAAGACAGGGGCTACGAGCAGTACTTC. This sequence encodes CASSEDRGYEQYF.